The clone carrying this T cell receptor (beta chain) was observed at least ten times. Deletions cut 0 bases from V and 2 bases from J, with 4 bases between. This CDR3 spans 13 amino acids. As it was prepared, the TCRbeta library received unique molecular identifiers. MiXCR, run by TCRdb on the PCR reads, gives a single entry per CDR3 protein. The sample has around 250,000 distinct CDR3 sequences; 9.9% are singletons. This entry comes from a study of T-cell reconstitution after alpha-beta-depleted transplantation in children. This TCR was sampled from a human donor who donated a stem cell graft to a child with SCID. The sequencing here drew on PBMCs from the stem cell graft donor, taken from the stem cell graft. The chain carries TRBV12-3 or TRBV12-4 and TRBJ1-2; no clear D gene. The CDR3 sequence is CASSLAENYGYTF. The CDR3 bases are TGTGCCAGCAGTTTAGCAGAAAACTATGGCTACACCTTC.